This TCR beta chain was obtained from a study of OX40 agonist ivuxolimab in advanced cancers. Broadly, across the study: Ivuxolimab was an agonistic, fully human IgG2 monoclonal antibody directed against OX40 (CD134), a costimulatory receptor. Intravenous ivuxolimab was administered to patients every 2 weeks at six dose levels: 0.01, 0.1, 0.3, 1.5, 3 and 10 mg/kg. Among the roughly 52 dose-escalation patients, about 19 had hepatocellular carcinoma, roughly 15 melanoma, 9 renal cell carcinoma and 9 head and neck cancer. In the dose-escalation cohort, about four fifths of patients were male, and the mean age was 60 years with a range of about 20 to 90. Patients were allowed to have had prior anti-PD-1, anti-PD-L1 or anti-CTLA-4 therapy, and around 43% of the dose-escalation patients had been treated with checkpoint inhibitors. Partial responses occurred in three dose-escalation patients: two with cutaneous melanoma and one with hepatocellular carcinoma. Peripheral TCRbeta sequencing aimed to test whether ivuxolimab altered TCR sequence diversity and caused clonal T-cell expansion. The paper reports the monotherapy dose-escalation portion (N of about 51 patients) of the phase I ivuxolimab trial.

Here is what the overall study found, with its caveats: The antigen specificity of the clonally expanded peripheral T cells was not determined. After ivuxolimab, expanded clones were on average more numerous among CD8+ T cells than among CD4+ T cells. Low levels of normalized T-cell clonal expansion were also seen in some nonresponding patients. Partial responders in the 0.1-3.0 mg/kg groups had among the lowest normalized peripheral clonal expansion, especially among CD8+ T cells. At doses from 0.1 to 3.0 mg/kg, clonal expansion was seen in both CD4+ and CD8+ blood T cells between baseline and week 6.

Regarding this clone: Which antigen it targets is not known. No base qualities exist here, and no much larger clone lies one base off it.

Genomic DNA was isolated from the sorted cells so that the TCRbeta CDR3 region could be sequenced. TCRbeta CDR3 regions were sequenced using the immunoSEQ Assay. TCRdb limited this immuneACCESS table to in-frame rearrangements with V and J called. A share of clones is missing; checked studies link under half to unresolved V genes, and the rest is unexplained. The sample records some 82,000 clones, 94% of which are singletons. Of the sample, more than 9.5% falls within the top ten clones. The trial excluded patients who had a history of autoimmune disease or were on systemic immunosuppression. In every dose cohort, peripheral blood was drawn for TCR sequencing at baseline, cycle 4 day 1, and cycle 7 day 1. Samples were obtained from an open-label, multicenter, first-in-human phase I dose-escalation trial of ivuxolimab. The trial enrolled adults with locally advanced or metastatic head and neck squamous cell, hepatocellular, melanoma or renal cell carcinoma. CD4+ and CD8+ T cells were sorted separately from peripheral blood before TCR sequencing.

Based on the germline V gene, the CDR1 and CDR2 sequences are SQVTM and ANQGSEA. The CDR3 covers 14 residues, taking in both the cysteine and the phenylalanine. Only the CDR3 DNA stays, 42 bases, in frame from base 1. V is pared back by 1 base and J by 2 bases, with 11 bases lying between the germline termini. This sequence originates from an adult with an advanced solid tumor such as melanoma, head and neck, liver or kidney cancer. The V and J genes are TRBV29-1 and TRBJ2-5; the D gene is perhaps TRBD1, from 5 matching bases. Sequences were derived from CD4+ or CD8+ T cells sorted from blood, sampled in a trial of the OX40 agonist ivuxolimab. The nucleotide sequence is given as TGCAGCGTTGAAGTAAGGGGTCCGCAAGAGACCCAGTACTTC. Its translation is CSVEVRGPQETQYF.